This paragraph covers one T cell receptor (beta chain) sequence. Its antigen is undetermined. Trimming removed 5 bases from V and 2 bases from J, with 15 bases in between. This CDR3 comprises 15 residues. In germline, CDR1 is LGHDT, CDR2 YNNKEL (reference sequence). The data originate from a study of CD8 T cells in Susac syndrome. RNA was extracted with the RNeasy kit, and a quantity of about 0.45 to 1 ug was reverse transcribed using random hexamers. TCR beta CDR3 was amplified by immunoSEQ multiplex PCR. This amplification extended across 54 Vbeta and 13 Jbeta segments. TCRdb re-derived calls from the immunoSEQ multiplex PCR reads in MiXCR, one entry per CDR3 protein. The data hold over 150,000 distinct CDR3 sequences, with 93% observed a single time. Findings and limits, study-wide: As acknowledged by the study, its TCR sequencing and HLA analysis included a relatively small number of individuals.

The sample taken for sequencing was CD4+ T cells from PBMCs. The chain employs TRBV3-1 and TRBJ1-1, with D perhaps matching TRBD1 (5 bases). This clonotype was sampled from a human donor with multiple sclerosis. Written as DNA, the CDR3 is TGTGCCAGCAGCGCGACTTACAGGTCTAACACTGAAGCTTTCTTT. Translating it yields CASSATYRSNTEAFF. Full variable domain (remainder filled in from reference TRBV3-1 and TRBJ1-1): DTAVSQTPKYLVTQMGNDKSIKCEQNLGHDTMYWYKQDSKKFLKIMFSYNNKELIINETVPNRFSPKSPDKAHLNLHINSLELGDSAVYFCASSATYRSNTEAFFGQGTRLTVV.